This T cell receptor beta chain derives from a study of PD-L1 blockade in urothelial cancer. This clone was seen a single time. Here immunoSEQ multiplex PCR was the method, and the copy in TCRdb shows in-frame clones only, minus some. Of 90,000 or so clones in the sample, 89% were seen once. Regarding time point: pretreatment peripheral blood. The patients had locally advanced or metastatic urothelial carcinoma. This clonotype was sampled from a woman aged 80 or over with urothelial cancer. The specimen comprised PBMCs, sampled around atezolizumab (anti-PD-L1) treatment.

The chain's CDR3 is CASSFGGTSTDTQYF. The CDR3 region has the DNA TGCGCCAGCAGCTTCGGGGGGACCAGCACAGATACGCAGTATTTT. The rearrangement joins TRBV5-1 to TRBJ2-3; TRBD2 aligns across 7 bases. This CDR3 comprises 15 residues. The germline V gene has CDR1 SGHRS and CDR2 YFSETQ. V lost 2 bases, J lost 0 bases, and 3 bases stayed unmatched.